What follows are 3 T cell receptor beta chains derived from one specimen sequenced in a study of blood T cells in healthy people across ages. Using a J-beta primer mix together with a sample-barcoded 5' primer, a second PCR was run for roughly 7 to 11 cycles. TCRdb called the 5' RACE reads again in MiXCR, with one record for every CDR3 protein. The sample holds hundreds of thousands of distinct CDR3 sequences, roughly 30% seen once. Sequences were obtained from blood. The receptors stem from a woman older than 75 in good health.

This clonotype was detected many times. The chain employs TRBV12-3 or TRBV12-4 and TRBJ2-7; D call uncertain. The CDR3 loop spans 14 amino acids. The ends were cut back, 6 bases at V and 5 bases at J, with 17 bases in the middle. The CDR3 sequence: CASSLRAALNEQYF. The CDR3 DNA follows: TGTGCCAGCAGCCTCCGGGCCGCCCTCAACGAGCAGTACTTC.

This clonotype was counted at least ten times. This chain uses TRBV5-1 with TRBJ2-6; 12 positions match TRBD1. The V segment lost 4 bases and the J segment 2 bases; nucleotides outside the gene matches: 7. CDR3 length equals 18 residues. Germline CDR1 reads SGHRS; CDR2 reads YFSETQ. CDR3 in DNA: TGCGCCAGCAGCACCCCCGGGACAGGGGGCCCTGGGGCCAACGTCCTGACTTTC. Its protein is CASSTPGTGGPGANVLTF.

The table lists this clonotype with a count of one. DNA for the CDR3: TGTGCCAGCAGCTCCAGCCGGCAGGGCACCTTC. Protein sequence: CASSSSRQGTF. The chain is built from TRBV7-2 and TRBJ1-2; possible D gene TRBD1, 5 bases. This CDR3 has 11 residues. V was pared by 4 bases and J by 13 bases, with 13 bases between. Germline V gene sequence: CDR1 SGHTA, CDR2 FQGNSA.